A selection of T cell receptor beta chains follows, all from one sample in a study of neurological immune-mediated disorders. Via MiXCR, TCRdb re-called the 5' RACE reads, giving one row per CDR3 protein. The sample shows about 60,000 distinct CDR3 sequences, roughly 9.7% of them seen only once. The sequenced sample consisted of PBMCs. These receptors came from a man aged 25 to 40 in good health. The conserved cysteine and the conserved F or W are not part of the CDR3 here. Each record gives: V gene, J gene, clone size, CDR3 length, CDR3 protein. Only part of the rows carry a size: once, few, many, or a class if the clone is expanded.

>TRBV3-1|TRBJ1-1|many|10
ASGAWSTEAF
>TRBV27|TRBJ2-7|many|13
ASSTTSPGVYEQY
>TRBV4-2|TRBJ2-1|many|12
ASSAGPGVNEQF
>TRBV6-4|TRBJ2-3|many|11
ASSRQTTDTQY
>TRBV5-1|TRBJ2-7|.|14
ASSTSSPPSSYEQY
>TRBV6-1|TRBJ2-1|many|14
ASSEAAGGSYNEQF
>TRBV7-9|TRBJ1-5|many|13
ASSSGGTVNQPQH
>TRBV27|TRBJ2-3|many|12
ASRSGYSTDTQY
>TRBV9|TRBJ2-7|many|13
ASSVEATRGYEQY
>TRBV15|TRBJ1-1|many|13
ATSRVGTANTEAF
>TRBV12-3/TRBV12-4|TRBJ1-5|many|12
ASKGTRVNQPQH
>TRBV28|TRBJ2-6|many|12
ASSLPGSANVLT
>TRBV11-2|TRBJ2-2|many|18
ASRPPASGSWMFNTGELF
>TRBV6-6|TRBJ1-1|many|12
ASSYLGAGTEAF
>TRBV4-1|TRBJ2-3|many|10
ASSPRSDTQY
>TRBV3-1|TRBJ2-7|many|10
ASSRVSGEQY
>TRBV10-3|TRBJ2-5|many|11
AISAGTEETQY
>TRBV28|TRBJ2-7|many|11
ASSLNQGYEQY
>TRBV28|TRBJ2-3|many|14
ASSSPPLAGGDTQY
>TRBV12-3/TRBV12-4|TRBJ1-4|many|14
ASRMRGGRAQEKLF
>TRBV11-2|TRBJ1-5|many|13
ASSLVQGLAQPQH
>TRBV11-3|TRBJ2-7|many|14
ASSLGFPSGSYEQY
>TRBV5-5|TRBJ2-5|many|15
ASSLGRTTSGQETQY
>TRBV10-2|TRBJ2-5|many|13
ASSEVRSGRGTQY
>TRBV6-5|TRBJ2-6|.|14
ASSYFISSGDNVLT
>TRBV2|TRBJ1-1|many|11
ASRVTGLLGAF
>TRBV10-3|TRBJ1-1|many|11
AIRQGLNTEAF